The 22 T cell receptor beta chains listed next were all sequenced from one sample in a study of OX40 agonist ivuxolimab in advanced cancers. Produced via immunoSEQ multiplex PCR; TCRdb's table is partial and in-frame only. The table lists about 80,000 clones, over 75% of them singletons. This specimen consisted of CD4+ or CD8+ T cells sorted from blood, obtained in a trial of the OX40 agonist ivuxolimab. The receptors originated from an adult with an advanced solid tumor such as melanoma, head and neck, liver or kidney cancer.

The rearrangement uses TRBV5-4 and TRBJ1-2; unclear D gene. The CDR3 length is 16 residues. Germline V gene sequence: CDR1 SGHNT, CDR2 YYREEE (reference sequence). Trimming stripped 6 bases from V and 4 bases from J, with 22 bases between. The CDR3 bases are TGTGCCAGCAATATTGGAGGAACGCAGATATCCTATGGCTACACCTTC. As protein: CASNIGGTQISYGYTF.

The gene calls are TRBV27 and TRBJ2-3; 10 bases match TRBD1. The CDR3 sequence is 16 residues long. Looked up from germline, CDR1 is MNHEY and CDR2 is SMNVEV (reference sequence). Losses at the gene ends were 4 bases for V and 2 bases for J; bases not matched to a gene: 6. The CDR3 region has the DNA TGTGCCAGCAGTTCAAATGACAGGGGGCTCACAGATACGCAGTATTTT. Amino acids: CASSSNDRGLTDTQYF.

The chain is built from TRBV28 and TRBJ1-4; 7 bases are shared with TRBD1. The CDR3 length is 18 residues. From germline, CDR1 is MDHEN and CDR2 SYDVKM. V dropped 7 bases and J dropped 0; count of bases not matched to a gene: 14. The CDR3 sequence: CASITPRRGGPTNEKLFF. The CDR3 nucleotides are TGTGCCAGCATCACCCCCCGCAGGGGGGGGCCAACTAATGAAAAACTGTTTTTT.

In its sample, this clone was seen once. The V gene is TRBV7-9, the J gene TRBJ2-2; 7 bases agree with TRBD2. This CDR3 contains 14 residues. Unmatched junction bases numbered 6, after V lost 4 bases and J lost 7 bases. CDR1 is SEHNR and CDR2 is FQNEAQ in the germline V gene (reference sequence). The CDR3 protein is CASSSSLAHGELFF. The CDR3 coding sequence is TGTGCCAGCAGCTCGTCACTAGCGCACGGGGAGCTGTTTTTT.

The chain recombines TRBV18 with TRBJ1-5; D is unclear. The CDR3 spans 13 residues. Germline CDR1 reads KGHSH; CDR2 reads LQKENI. V was shortened by 2 bases and J by 5 bases, with 7 bases between the two germline ends. The CDR3 DNA sequence: TGTGCCAGCTCACCAACTGAGTATCAGCCCCAGCATTTT. The encoded protein is CASSPTEYQPQHF.

This rearrangement joins TRBV5-5 to TRBJ1-5; D possibly corresponds to TRBD1 (5 bases). Germline CDR1 is SGHKS and CDR2 is YYEKEE (reference sequence). The CDR3 runs to 14 residues. Trimming left V 3 bases short and J 5 bases short, with 12 bases between. CDR3 in amino acids: CASSSTVMYQPQHF. CDR3 in DNA: TGTGCCAGCAGCTCGACAGTGATGTATCAGCCCCAGCATTTT. Filled out from reference TRBV5-5 and TRBJ1-5, the complete variable domain reads DAGVTQSPTHLIKTRGQQVTLRCSPISGHKSVSWYQQVLGQGPQFIFQYYEKEERGRGNFPDRFSARQFPNYSSELNVNALLLGDSALYLCASSSTVMYQPQHFGDGTRLSIL.

The rearrangement links TRBV7-3 to TRBJ2-2; the match to TRBD2 covers 7 bases. V shed 3 bases, J shed 6 bases, and the junction held 4 bases outside the gene matches. The V gene's germline CDR1 is SGHTA and CDR2 FQGTGA. The CDR3 spans 14 residues. The DNA of the CDR3 is TGTGCCAGCAGCTTCGGCGGGAGTGCCGGGGAGCTGTTTTTT. It specifies CASSFGGSAGELFF.

CDR3 bases: TGCGCCAGCAGCTTGGACCGACAGGCCGGGGAGCTGTTTTTT. Protein: CASSLDRQAGELFF. The chain employs TRBV5-1 and TRBJ2-2; TRBD1 might be the D (6 bases). The CDR3 sequence is 14 residues long. V was cut by 0 bases and J by 6 bases, with 9 bases left in between. Germline CDR1 and CDR2: SGHRS and YFSETQ. Together with reference TRBV5-1 and TRBJ2-2, the CDR3 gives the full variable domain: KAGVTQTPRYLIKTRGQQVTLSCSPISGHRSVSWYQQTPGQGLQFLFEYFSETQRNKGNFPGRFSGRQFSNSRSEMNVSTLELGDSALYLCASSLDRQAGELFFGEGSRLTVL.

The chain recombines TRBV29-1 with TRBJ2-1, with TRBD2 matching 11 bases. The germline gives CDR1 SQVTM, CDR2 ANQGSEA. The CDR3 covers 14 residues. The junction had 6 bases not matched to a gene; V was cut back by 3 bases and J by 8 bases. The CDR3 spells CSVDSGRVFYEQFF. DNA for the CDR3: TGCAGCGTTGATAGCGGGAGGGTATTTTATGAGCAGTTCTTC.

The J gene is TRBJ2-6, the V gene TRBV19, with 8 bases lining up with TRBD2. This CDR3 region has 15 residues. V gave up 7 bases and J gave up 2 bases; unmatched junction bases: 4. From germline, CDR1 is LNHDA and CDR2 SQIVND (reference sequence). This CDR3 is CASTRGGPGANVLTF. The CDR3 nucleotides are TGTGCCAGTACCCGGGGGGGACCTGGGGCCAACGTCCTGACTTTC. Drawing the rest from reference TRBV19 and TRBJ2-6, the complete variable domain is DGGITQSPKYLFRKEGQNVTLSCEQNLNHDAMYWYRQDPGQGLRLIYYSQIVNDFQKGDIAEGYSVSREKKESFPLTVTSAQKNPTAFYLCASTRGGPGANVLTFGAGSRLTVL.

This clone was picked up a small number of times. This chain connects TRBV7-2 to TRBJ1-6, with D hard to call. V lost 3 bases, J lost 6 bases, and 9 bases lay in between. In germline, CDR1 is SGHTA, CDR2 FQGNSA. CDR3 size: 14 residues. For the CDR3, the DNA is TGTGCCAGCAGCTTGGGGAACTTTAATTCACCCCTCCACTTT. As protein: CASSLGNFNSPLHF.

The genes are TRBV30 and TRBJ1-2, with D possibly TRBD1 on 6 matching bases. CDR1 is GTSNPN, CDR2 SVGIG, per germline (reference sequence). There are 14 residues in the CDR3. Trimming took 3 bases from V and 3 from J, leaving 14 bases between them. The CDR3 spells CAWRLRGGDYGYTF. Here the CDR3 DNA reads TGTGCCTGGAGGTTGAGGGGGGGTGACTATGGCTACACCTTC.

This clone was detected a few times. V gene TRBV6-1 combines with J gene TRBJ1-4, with D tentatively TRBD1 (5 bases). Trimming left V 5 bases short and J 8 bases short, with 18 bases between. The CDR3 contains 15 residues. Germline CDR1 is MNHNS and CDR2 is SASEGT. The chain's CDR3 is CASSPTGSLKEKLFF. CDR3 nucleotide sequence: TGTGCCAGCAGTCCCACAGGATCTCTCAAGGAAAAACTGTTTTTT.

The chain recombines TRBV11-1 with TRBJ2-7; 7 bases match TRBD2. CDR3 length equals 12 residues. The V segment lost 8 bases and the J segment 6 bases; nucleotides outside the gene matches: 7. From germline, CDR1 is SGHAT and CDR2 FQDESV (reference sequence). CDR3 coding DNA: TGTGCCAGCGTGGGGGGGGAAGCCGAGCAGTACTTC. This encodes CASVGGEAEQYF.

The chain carries TRBV5-4 and TRBJ2-1; D gene uncertain. CDR1 SGHNT and CDR2 YYREEE come from the germline V gene (reference sequence). There are 13 residues in the CDR3. V gave up 4 bases and J gave up 4 bases, with 9 bases separating them. The CDR3 sequence: CASSPAPYNEQFF. The DNA of the CDR3 is TGTGCCAGCAGCCCCGCCCCTTACAATGAGCAGTTCTTC. Using reference TRBV5-4 and TRBJ2-1 for the parts outside the CDR3, the full variable domain is ETGVTQSPTHLIKTRGQQVTLRCSSQSGHNTVSWYQQALGQGPQFIFQYYREEENGRGNFPPRFSGLQFPNYSSELNVNALELDDSALYLCASSPAPYNEQFFGPGTRLTVL.

This clone was seen only a few times. The V gene is TRBV18, the J gene TRBJ1-1, with D uncertain. The CDR3 is 12 residues long. V lost 4 bases and J 2 bases, leaving 5 bases between the germline ends. Per the germline V gene, CDR1 is KGHSH and CDR2 is LQKENI. DNA for the CDR3: TGTGCCAGCTCACTCATTAACACTGAAGCTTTCTTT. Its translation: CASSLINTEAFF.

The chain combines TRBV19 with TRBJ1-4, with TRBD1 matching 9 bases. There are 14 residues in the CDR3. CDR1 is LNHDA and CDR2 is SQIVND in the germline V gene (reference sequence). The trim removed 5 bases at V and 7 bases at J, leaving 5 bases unmatched. The CDR3 DNA reads as TGTGCCAGTAGTGGCGGGACAGGGATTGAAAAACTGTTTTTT. Protein product: CASSGGTGIEKLFF. Combining the CDR3 with reference TRBV19 and TRBJ1-4 gives the whole variable domain DGGITQSPKYLFRKEGQNVTLSCEQNLNHDAMYWYRQDPGQGLRLIYYSQIVNDFQKGDIAEGYSVSREKKESFPLTVTSAQKNPTAFYLCASSGGTGIEKLFFGSGTQLSVL.

The gene calls are TRBV30 and TRBJ2-2; D not certain. Germline V gene sequence: CDR1 GTSNPN, CDR2 SVGIG (reference sequence). The V gene lost 1 base and the J gene lost 2 bases, with 5 bases spanning the gap. This CDR3 region has 13 residues. CDR3 residues: CAWSGHNTGELFF. CDR3 DNA sequence: TGTGCCTGGAGTGGGCACAACACCGGGGAGCTGTTTTTT.

This clone is a singleton in its sample. The V gene is TRBV28, the J gene TRBJ1-1; 9 nucleotides agree with TRBD1. The CDR3 is made up of 17 amino acids. Germline V gene lookup returns CDR1 MDHEN and CDR2 SYDVKM. V lost 7 bases and J lost 2; bases outside the gene matches: 14. The CDR3 nucleotides are TGTGCCAGCACTGTAGCGACAGGGGGTAGGAGTAACACTGAAGCTTTCTTT. The encoded protein is CASTVATGGRSNTEAFF.

V usage is TRBV27 and J usage is TRBJ2-5; 9 nucleotides align to TRBD1. In germline, CDR1 is MNHEY, CDR2 SMNVEV (reference sequence). The CDR3 runs to 15 residues. V dropped 1 base and J dropped 5; count of bases not matched to a gene: 5. This chain's CDR3 is CASSLLGQGRETQYF. The CDR3 DNA reads TGTGCCAGCAGTTTATTAGGACAGGGGAGGGAGACCCAGTACTTC.

V is TRBV27 and J is TRBJ1-2; D is possibly TRBD1 (5 bases). The germline V and J ends were trimmed by 0 bases and 4 bases, with 12 bases remaining between them. The CDR3 contains 15 residues. Germline CDR1 is MNHEY and CDR2 is SMNVEV (reference sequence). Here the CDR3 DNA reads TGTGCCAGCAGTTTATCGACAGCCACTACCTATGGCTACACCTTC. Translating gives CASSLSTATTYGYTF.

The chain joins TRBV30 to TRBJ1-6; tentatively, D is TRBD1 (5 bases). Germline lookup yields CDR1 GTSNPN and CDR2 SVGIG (reference sequence). The CDR3 totals 18 residues. Trimming stripped 0 bases from V and 3 bases from J, with 18 bases between. The CDR3 loop reads CAWSVTLRASVYNSPLHF. The CDR3 bases are TGTGCCTGGAGTGTGACCCTCAGGGCCAGCGTCTATAATTCACCCCTCCACTTT.